These 13 T cell receptor beta chains came from one sample sequenced in a study of metastatic and nonmetastatic thyroid tumors. MiXCR was used by TCRdb to re-call the PCR reads. The sample contains tens of thousands of clones, 20% to 30% of which appear only once. There were no patients who had received any treatment before thyroid surgery. Source material: tumor tissue. These receptors were taken from a male donor with papillary thyroid cancer or a benign thyroid nodule (not recorded which). Some clones in this sample may be carry-over from other donors' samples.

This clone was observed many times. V is TRBV5-1 and J is TRBJ2-2; D perhaps matches TRBD2 (6 bases). V lost 4 bases and J lost 5, with 12 bases in between. The CDR3 sequence is 14 residues long. CDR1 is SGHRS and CDR2 is YFSETQ in the germline V gene. In DNA form, the CDR3 reads TGCGCCAGCAGCGGCCGCGGGGCTACCGGGGAGCTGTTTTTT. Translated, it gives CASSGRGATGELFF. Using reference TRBV5-1 and TRBJ2-2 for the parts outside the CDR3, the full variable domain is KAGVTQTPRYLIKTRGQQVTLSCSPISGHRSVSWYQQTPGQGLQFLFEYFSETQRNKGNFPGRFSGRQFSNSRSEMNVSTLELGDSALYLCASSGRGATGELFFGEGSRLTVL.

The gene calls are TRBV20-1 and TRBJ1-1; possibly TRBD1 for D (5 bases). The CDR3 spans 15 residues. V gave up 0 bases and J gave up 7 bases, with 18 bases separating them. Germline-derived CDR1 and CDR2 are DFQATT and SNEGSKA (reference sequence). CDR3 loop: CSARDSEGLSNEAFF. For the CDR3, the DNA is TGCAGTGCTAGAGATTCCGAGGGACTAAGCAATGAAGCTTTCTTT.

Points on this clone: A much larger clone differs by one base, so this may be a read error. V is TRBV20-1 and J is TRBJ2-5; D is ambiguous. The CDR3 has 12 residues. Germline-derived CDR1 and CDR2 are DFQATT and SNEGSKA (reference sequence). The V and J ends lost 4 bases and 1 base respectively, with 7 bases between them. CDR3 bases: TGCAGTGCTATTGGACGCCAAGAGACCCAGTACTTC. Residues: CSAIGRQETQYF.

A few counts support this clone. The V and J genes are TRBV6-2 or TRBV6-3 and TRBJ2-2; 8 bases fit TRBD1. V lost 6 bases and J lost 6; bases outside the gene matches: 9. Germline CDR1 MNHEY, CDR2 SVGEGT. This CDR3 spans 15 amino acids. CDR3 amino acids: CASSLRTGMAGELFF. The CDR3 nucleotides are TGTGCCAGCAGCTTAAGGACAGGGATGGCCGGGGAGCTGTTTTTT.

This clone qualifies as medium-sized. The chain couples TRBV20-1 to TRBJ1-2; tentative D call: TRBD1 (6 bases). The germline gives CDR1 DFQATT, CDR2 SNEGSKA (reference sequence). This CDR3 comprises 13 residues. V lost 2 bases to trimming and J lost 2 bases, with 9 bases between them. The CDR3 nucleotides are TGCAGTGCTAGACCCACAGGGAACTATGGCTACACCTTC. Translation gives CSARPTGNYGYTF.

This clone was counted ten times or more. V usage is TRBV6-2 or TRBV6-3 and J usage is TRBJ2-3; D is unresolved. This CDR3 comprises 12 residues. V was pared by 4 bases and J by 1 base, with 3 bases between. Germline values: CDR1 MNHEY, CDR2 SVGEGT. DNA of the CDR3: TGTGCCAGCAGTTCGGGCACAGATACGCAGTATTTT. Translated: CASSSGTDTQYF.

This clone occurred many times. The genes are TRBV20-1 and TRBJ2-6, with unresolved D. The CDR3 runs 18 residues. V was shortened by 0 bases and J by 0 bases, with 15 bases between the two germline ends. The V gene's germline CDR1 is DFQATT and CDR2 SNEGSKA (reference sequence). The CDR3 loop is CSARDPRKGNSGANVLTF. DNA for the CDR3: TGCAGTGCTAGAGATCCGAGGAAGGGAAACTCTGGGGCCAACGTCCTGACTTTC.

There are a few counts of this clone. The chain carries TRBV19 and TRBJ1-2, with D hard to call. Per the germline V gene, CDR1 is LNHDA and CDR2 is SQIVND (reference sequence). V was clipped by 6 bases and J by 2 bases, with 10 bases between them. The CDR3 extends over 13 amino acids. Here the CDR3 DNA reads TGTGCCAGTAGAGATGACCCAAACTATGGCTACACCTTC. Translating it yields CASRDDPNYGYTF.

Concerning this clone itself: An end of the junction differs from the germline gene, which may be a read error. The V and J genes are TRBV6-2 or TRBV6-3 and TRBJ2-6; D could derive from TRBD1 or TRBD2 (5 bases each). The CDR3 extends over 19 amino acids. CDR1 MNHEY and CDR2 SVGEGT come from the germline V gene. The CDR3 sequence is CASSTGTVQGVSGANVLNF. CDR3 DNA: TGTGCCAGCAGTACCGGGACGGTCCAGGGTGTCTCTGGGGCGAACGTCCTGAATTTC.

By sample fraction, this clone is medium-sized. The chain couples TRBV6-1 to TRBJ1-1, with TRBD1 as a possible D gene (5 bases). V was cut by 2 bases and J by 0 bases, with 10 bases left in between. CDR1 MNHNS and CDR2 SASEGT come from the germline V gene. The CDR3 covers 15 residues. CDR3: CASSEKPGLNTEAFF. The CDR3 region has the DNA TGTGCCAGCAGTGAAAAGCCAGGGTTGAACACTGAAGCTTTCTTT.

There are many counts of this clone. The chain uses TRBV27 and TRBJ2-1, with 7 bases aligning to TRBD2. J lost 6 bases, V lost 1 base, and 12 bases had no gene match. The CDR3 sequence is 17 residues long. Germline loops: CDR1 MNHEY, CDR2 SMNVEV (reference sequence). CDR3: CASSLFAAGTIRNEQFF. The CDR3 DNA sequence: TGTGCCAGCAGTTTATTTGCCGCCGGGACTATTCGCAATGAGCAGTTCTTC.

The CDR3 spells CSARDFSWGADYEQYF. For the CDR3, the DNA is TGCAGTGCTAGAGATTTTAGCTGGGGGGCTGACTACGAGCAGTACTTC. J is TRBJ2-7 and V is TRBV20-1; the D gene could be TRBD1 or TRBD2 (6 bases each). This CDR3 comprises 16 residues. Germline V gives CDR1 DFQATT, CDR2 SNEGSKA (reference sequence). V gave up 0 bases and J gave up 3 bases, with 18 bases separating them.

This rearrangement joins TRBV6-5 to TRBJ2-3; a possible D gene is TRBD2 (5 bases). Germline CDR1 reads MNHEY; CDR2 reads SVGAGI. The CDR3 has 15 residues. The V end was cut by 2 bases, the J end by 8 bases, with 17 bases between. The CDR3 DNA is TGTGCCAGCAGTTACGAAAAGCTACGCCGGGGTACGCAGTATTTT. It encodes CASSYEKLRRGTQYF.